These T cell receptor beta chains were read from a single sample in a study of neurological immune-mediated disorders. MiXCR, applied by TCRdb to the 5' RACE reads, yields one record per CDR3 protein. This table holds around 53,000 distinct CDR3 sequences, approximately 4.1% found once. Sequenced material: PBMCs. Receptor source: a man in his fifties or sixties with multiple sclerosis. Both conserved end residues are part of each CDR3. The order of the fields is D gene, V gene, J gene, clone size, CDR3 DNA, CDR3 protein. A D gene is named only where the DNA matches it firmly. The size of a clone is reported for some rows only, either as once, few or many, or as a class for expanded clones.

>-|TRBV28|TRBJ1-1|many
TGTGCCAGCAGTTTAGTACAGGGCACTGAAGCTTTCTTT
CASSLVQGTEAFF
>-|TRBV20-1|TRBJ1-4|many
TGCAGTGCTAGACAAGGGGTAACTAATGAAAAACTGTTTTTT
CSARQGVTNEKLFF
>-|TRBV29-1|TRBJ2-7|many
TGCAGCGTAGGAGGTAGGTCCGGGAGCTTCTACGAGCAGTACTTC
CSVGGRSGSFYEQYF
>-|TRBV5-1|TRBJ2-7|many
TGCGCCAGCAGCTTTGCGACAGGTGCCTACGAGCAGTACTTC
CASSFATGAYEQYF
>-|TRBV20-1|TRBJ1-2|many
TGCAGTGCTAGAGATGCGGCAGGGCACGGCTACACCTTC
CSARDAAGHGYTF
>TRBD1|TRBV4-2|TRBJ1-1|many
TGTGCCAGCAGCCAAGATGCATTAAGGGGGCCCGGCACTGAAGCTTTCTTT
CASSQDALRGPGTEAFF
>-|TRBV7-2|TRBJ1-1|-
TGTGCCAGCAGCTTGACAGAGACTGAAGCTTTCTTT
CASSLTETEAFF
>-|TRBV11-2|TRBJ2-5|many
TGTGCCAGCAGCTTAAAACTCACGGAGGGGGCCCAGTACTTC
CASSLKLTEGAQYF
>-|TRBV20-1|TRBJ2-5|many
TGCAGTGCTCGCGGGGTATCAGAGACCCAGTACTTC
CSARGVSETQYF
>-|TRBV12-3/TRBV12-4|TRBJ2-7|many
TGTGCCAGCAGTGACACCGGGACTTACACCTACGAGCAGTACTTC
CASSDTGTYTYEQYF
>TRBD2|TRBV20-1|TRBJ2-7|many
TGCAGTGCCGTGCTAGCGGGAGACTACAACGAGCAGTACTTC
CSAVLAGDYNEQYF
>-|TRBV28|TRBJ2-4|many
TGTGCCCACTCGCGGCTAGCCAAAAACATTCAGTACTTC
CAHSRLAKNIQYF
>-|TRBV7-9|TRBJ2-7|many
TGTGCCAGCAGCTCGGGAGTCTCTTGGGACTACGAGCAGTACTTC
CASSSGVSWDYEQYF
>-|TRBV3-1|TRBJ2-7|many
TGTGCCAGCAGCCCTAGGAGGGACTACGAGCAGTACTTC
CASSPRRDYEQYF
>-|TRBV28|TRBJ1-2|many
TGTGCCAGCAGTTACGGCAATGACTATGGCTACACCTTC
CASSYGNDYGYTF
>TRBD2|TRBV5-1|TRBJ2-3|many
TGCGCCAGCAGCGAGGCGGGGGGGAGTGGAGATACGCAGTATTTT
CASSEAGGSGDTQYF
>-|TRBV5-1|TRBJ2-6|many
TGCGCCAGCAGCTTGCAGACTGCTGGGGCCAACGTCCTGACTTTC
CASSLQTAGANVLTF
>-|TRBV7-2|TRBJ1-5|-
TGTGCCAGCAGCTCATACAGCAGGGTCCAGCCCCAGAATTTT
CASSSYSRVQPQNF
>-|TRBV29-1|TRBJ1-2|many
TGCAGCGTTGAAGAACGCGCTGGGGGAGGCTACACCTTC
CSVEERAGGGYTF
>-|TRBV20-1|TRBJ1-2|-
TGCAGTGCTAGTGGTGATTCAATATACTATGGCTACACCTTC
CSASGDSIYYGYTF
>-|TRBV3-1|TRBJ1-1|few
TGTGCCAGCAGCCAAGATCAAGGAGTAGTCGGTGAAGCTTTCTTT
CASSQDQGVVGEAFF
>TRBD1|TRBV3-1|TRBJ2-7|many
TGTGCCAGCAGCCAAGGTCGAGGGGGCTTCTACGAGCAGTACTTC
CASSQGRGGFYEQYF
>TRBD1|TRBV11-1|TRBJ2-2|many
TGTGCCAGCAGTCCAATGGTGGGACAGGGGGCGAGCACCGGGGAGCTGTTTTTT
CASSPMVGQGASTGELFF
>-|TRBV5-1|TRBJ2-5|many
TGCGCCAGCAGCTTGCAGGGATCGCAAGAGACCCAGTACTTC
CASSLQGSQETQYF
>-|TRBV27|TRBJ1-5|many
TGTGCCAGCAGGTTACAGAGCAATCAGCCCCAGCATTTT
CASRLQSNQPQHF
>-|TRBV7-9|TRBJ2-7|few
TGTGCCAGCAGCTTACAGGCCTACGAGCAGTACTTC
CASSLQAYEQYF
>TRBD2|TRBV28|TRBJ2-3|-
TGTGCCAGCAGTTTAGGGGTTGGAGCGGGGGGTACAGATACGCAGTATTTT
CASSLGVGAGGTDTQYF
>-|TRBV20-1|TRBJ2-7|-
TGCAGTGCTAGAGGTCCAGGGGCCTACGAGCAGTACTTC
CSARGPGAYEQYF
>TRBD1|TRBV28|TRBJ1-5|many
TGTGCCAGCCGGAACGACAGGGGGAGGGTTCAGCCCCAGCATTTT
CASRNDRGRVQPQHF
>TRBD1|TRBV20-1|TRBJ1-1|many
TGCAGTGCTAGAGGGTATAAAATGGGGACAGGGAGTAACACTGAAGCTTTCTTT
CSARGYKMGTGSNTEAFF
>-|TRBV5-6|TRBJ2-7|many
TGTGCCAGCAGCTTGTTTCTGGGCATCTTTACCTACGAGCAGTACTTC
CASSLFLGIFTYEQYF
>-|TRBV18|TRBJ1-1|many
TGTGCCAGCTCGTCGGGGAACACTGAAGCTTTCTTT
CASSSGNTEAFF
>-|TRBV20-1|TRBJ1-6|many
TGCAGTGCGACAGGCCTCTCCTATAATTCACCCCTCAACTTT
CSATGLSYNSPLNF
>-|TRBV7-7|TRBJ2-5|many
TGTGCCAGCAGCCGCGACCTTGCACAGGAGACCCAGTACTTC
CASSRDLAQETQYF
>-|TRBV6-5|TRBJ2-7|-
TGTGCCAGCAGTTACTCGAAAAGTTCCTACGAGCAGTACTTC
CASSYSKSSYEQYF
>-|TRBV28|TRBJ2-6|many
TGTGCCAGCAGACTCCACTCTGGGGCCAACGTCCTGACTTTC
CASRLHSGANVLTF
>-|TRBV4-1|TRBJ2-7|many
TGCGCCAGCAGCCAAGTTGGGGGCCGGGACGAGCAGTACTTC
CASSQVGGRDEQYF
>-|TRBV6-4|TRBJ1-5|many
TGTGCCAGCAGTATGGACCCCACCACTCAGCCCCAGAATTTT
CASSMDPTTQPQNF
>-|TRBV28|TRBJ2-3|many
TGTGCCAGCAGTTTAGGCGACCAGGGGTTAGATACGCAGTATTTT
CASSLGDQGLDTQYF
>TRBD2|TRBV20-1|TRBJ2-1|many
TGCAGTGCTAGAGACCCTAGCGGAGTCTACAATGAGCAGTTCTTC
CSARDPSGVYNEQFF
>TRBD1|TRBV7-8|TRBJ2-1|many
TGTGCCAGCAGCTTTATGACAGGGAGCAATGAGCAGTTCTTC
CASSFMTGSNEQFF
>-|TRBV5-1|TRBJ1-2|many
TGCGCCAGCAGCTTGGCCCAGGGGCTTGCTAACTATGGCTACACCTTC
CASSLAQGLANYGYTF
>-|TRBV20-1|TRBJ1-1|many
TGCAGTGCTCAGCAGACGGAGGGGACTGAAGCTTTCTTT
CSAQQTEGTEAFF
>-|TRBV6-1|TRBJ2-1|many
TGTGCCAGCAGCCCCAGCATGGGGGGTTTCCATGAGCAGTTCTTC
CASSPSMGGFHEQFF
>TRBD1|TRBV7-9|TRBJ2-1|many
TGTGCCAGCAGCTTACACAAGACAGGGCTCAATGAGCAGTTCTTC
CASSLHKTGLNEQFF
>-|TRBV6-5|TRBJ1-6|many
TGTGCCAGCAGCCCACGTGTAGTGGAGGTATCACCCCTCAACTTT
CASSPRVVEVSPLNF
>TRBD2|TRBV5-1|TRBJ2-5|-
TGCGCCAGCAGCCGGCTAGCGGGGAGGCAAGAGACCCAGTACTTC
CASSRLAGRQETQYF